This T cell receptor beta chain stems from a study of blood T cells in healthy people across ages. This clonotype was picked up a small number of times. It was with a sample-barcoded 5' primer and a J-beta primer mix that a second PCR of roughly 7 to 11 cycles was run. TCRdb reprocessed the 5' RACE reads via MiXCR and lists one record per CDR3 protein. The repertoire holds around 820,000 distinct CDR3 sequences, with roughly 25% as singletons. These same data were also listed under a study on T cells of mothers and their children.

The sequence derives from a boy aged 5-17 years in good health. The source material was blood.

The CDR3 region is CASSLLRQGARGYEQYF. DNA of the CDR3: TGTGCCAGCTCACTACTCCGACAGGGGGCGCGGGGATACGAGCAGTACTTC. The chain combines TRBV18 with TRBJ2-7; TRBD1 aligns across 10 bases. The germline V gene has CDR1 KGHSH and CDR2 LQKENI. Germline trimming cut 4 bases from V and 4 bases from J; bases unmatched to any gene: 13. This CDR3 comprises 17 residues.